This T cell receptor (beta chain) comes out of a study of CD8+ T cells in alopecia areata. Study conclusions and caveats: The study found TCR sharing across patients less clear than in mice, possibly for HLA reasons. Scalp sequencing also captures normal skin's resident alphabeta T cells.

cDNA serving as the sequencing template came from extracted, reverse transcribed RNA. Here immunoSEQ multiplex PCR was the method, and the copy in TCRdb shows in-frame clones only, minus some. The repertoire holds hundreds of thousands of clones, roughly 60% seen once, with more than 1.5% in the top ten. V shed 4 bases and J shed 1 base, with 10 bases lying between them. The CDR3 has 13 residues. The germline CDR1 and CDR2 sequences are GTSNPN and SVGIG (reference sequence). Treatment denoted: oral pan-JAK inhibitor, 5-10 mg twice daily. As concerns this clone: Its antigen is undetermined.

The origin of this receptor is a human donor with alopecia areata. This sequence joins TRBV30 and TRBJ1-1; no definite D call. Sequences were derived from CD4+ T cells sorted from blood, sampled at week 24, from a patient treated with tofacitinib. For the CDR3, the DNA is TGTGCCTGGACCCTCCGGAAGAACACTGAAGCTTTCTTT. Its translation is CAWTLRKNTEAFF.